This T cell receptor beta chain derives from a study of T-cell memory formation after mild COVID-19. TCRdb re-called the 5' RACE reads through MiXCR, storing one row per CDR3 protein. The data hold approximately 400,000 distinct CDR3 sequences, with more than 15% observed a single time. Note on this clonotype: Its target is unknown.

There are 15 residues in the CDR3. Losses at the gene ends were 3 bases for V and 1 base for J; bases not matched to a gene: 2. The V gene's germline CDR1 is MGHDK and CDR2 SYGVNS. Study outcomes and limitations: The pre-infection memory compartment contained some responding clones, suggesting cross-reactive memory joined.

The chain carries TRBV25-1 and TRBJ2-2; 7 bases agree with TRBD1. The receptor's source is a man younger than 35 who had mild COVID-19 (a few samples of this study predate the infection). Cell type and time point are not known. Sequenced input: PBMCs or a T cell subset sorted from them (not recorded which). Written as DNA, the CDR3 is TGTGCCAGCAGTGACCGGGACAGGAACACCGGGGAGCTGTTTTTT. It encodes CASSDRDRNTGELFF.